The entry that follows covers one T cell receptor delta chain sequence. The antigen is unknown. The V gene lost 0 bases and the J gene lost 0 bases, with 20 bases spanning the gap. The CDR3 extends over 19 amino acids. In germline, CDR1 is TSWWSYY, CDR2 QGS. The template was reverse-transcribed extracted RNA. CDR3 amplicons came from multiplex PCR with pooled V-gene forward and constant-region reverse primers. TCRdb re-identified clones in the multiplex PCR reads via CATT. The sample includes about 75,000 delta-chain clones, around 34% of them seen just once. The sample is drawn from a study of Vδ1+ human thymocytes. Study-wide results and limits: Highly polyclonal TRG and TRD repertoires with Gaussian CDR3 length distributions appeared in thymus.

This rearrangement joins TRDV1 to TRDJ1, with D possibly matching TRDD3 (6 bases). Input material: Vdelta1+ gamma-delta thymocytes from the thymus. Subset in this sample: FACS-sorted CD3+ TCRalphabeta- TCRVdelta1+ TCRVdelta2- thymocytes. The sequence derives from a boy under two years old who had congenital heart surgery. The CDR3 DNA is TGTGCTCTTGGGGAACTAACCAAATTGGGGGTTTTGTACACCGATAAACTCATCTTT. Protein sequence: CALGELTKLGVLYTDKLIF.